The rows below give T cell receptor beta chains drawn from one sample of a study of graft-versus-host responses after intestinal transplantation. Clones were sequenced by immunoSEQ multiplex PCR, and TCRdb holds only the in-frame ones, with some missing. Found here are about 40,000 clones, about 90% of them singletons; the top ten hold around 7%. The specimen was PBMCs, collected about 270 days after transplant. These receptors were obtained from a human patient who received an intestinal transplant, so some T cells may come from the graft donor. CDR3s include the opening cysteine and the closing phenylalanine or tryptophan. Each record gives: clone size, D gene, J gene, V gene, CDR3 DNA, CDR3 protein. The D gene is left open where the match is weak. Size values are once, few and many counts, or a class for expanded clones, and some rows have none.

>-|TRBD1|TRBJ2-1|TRBV29-1
TGCAGCGTTGTATTGGGACAGGGGCTGACTTACAATGAGCAGTTCTTC
CSVVLGQGLTYNEQFF
>-|-|TRBJ1-6|TRBV7-9
TGTGCCAGCAGCCCGATGGGGGATTCACCCCTCCACTTT
CASSPMGDSPLHF
>once|-|TRBJ1-1|TRBV6-5
TGTGCCAGCAGTTACGGGCAGGGTTGGACTGAAGCTTTCTTT
CASSYGQGWTEAFF
>once|-|TRBJ2-7|TRBV11-2
TGTGCCAGCAGCTTCGAAGGCGTCGGGCATTTCGACTACGAGCAGTACTTC
CASSFEGVGHFDYEQYF
>-|-|TRBJ2-5|TRBV25-1
TGTGCCAGCAGTAAAGGAGGCAGGTCGGTGAGAGAGACCCAGTACTTC
CASSKGGRSVRETQYF
>-|TRBD2|TRBJ2-3|TRBV18
TGTGCCAGCTCACCAAGGACTAGCGGGGGCGATACGCAGTATTTT
CASSPRTSGGDTQYF
>-|-|TRBJ1-6|TRBV5-1
TGCGCCAGCAGCCCCCTGGGGAAGGATTCACCCCTCCACTTT
CASSPLGKDSPLHF
>-|-|TRBJ1-3|TRBV18
TGTGCCAGCTCAGGGGTAGGCTCCGGAAACACCATATATTTT
CASSGVGSGNTIYF
>once|-|TRBJ1-5|TRBV19
TGTGCCAGTATCGGGGGGTTTGGTCAGCCCCAGCATTTT
CASIGGFGQPQHF
>-|-|TRBJ2-2|TRBV21-1
TGTGCCAGCAGCAAAGGTGGGAACCTTAAGAACACCGGGGAGCTGTTTTTT
CASSKGGNLKNTGELFF
>-|-|TRBJ2-3|TRBV4-1
TGCGCCAGCAGCCAAGAGGCTAGCGCGTGTAGCACAGATACGCAGTATTTT
CASSQEASACSTDTQYF
>-|-|TRBJ2-7|TRBV6-5
TGTGCCAGCAGTCCTTTAGCCGTGTCGTACGAGCAGTACTTC
CASSPLAVSYEQYF
>-|-|TRBJ2-5|TRBV11-3
TGTGCCAGCAGCTTAACCCTTGGCAGCCAAGAGACCCAGTACTTC
CASSLTLGSQETQYF
>-|-|TRBJ1-1|TRBV7-9
TGTGCCAGCAGCTTTACAGGGCACATGAACACTGAAGCTTTCTTT
CASSFTGHMNTEAFF
>-|-|TRBJ1-2|TRBV4-1
TGCGCCAGCAGCCAACTACCCCGGGGGGTGAATGGCTACACCTTC
CASSQLPRGVNGYTF
>-|-|TRBJ1-2|TRBV6-1
TGTGCCAGCAGTGAGGGGGAAAACTATGGCTACACCTTC
CASSEGENYGYTF
>-|TRBD2|TRBJ2-1|TRBV6-5
TGTGCCAGCAGTTCGACTAGCGGGGTCTTGAATGAGCAGTTCTTC
CASSSTSGVLNEQFF
>-|TRBD2|TRBJ2-1|TRBV6-5
TGTGCCAGCAGGGATCTAGCGGGAGACAATGAGCAGTTCTTC
CASRDLAGDNEQFF
>-|TRBD1|TRBJ2-1|TRBV9
TGTGCCAGCAGCGTTCAAGCCGGGACAGGCTCCTACAATGAGCAGTTCTTC
CASSVQAGTGSYNEQFF
>-|TRBD1|TRBJ1-2|TRBV19
TGTGCCAGTAGAAACCCGGGACAGCCCATTAGCTATGGCTACACCTTC
CASRNPGQPISYGYTF
>-|-|TRBJ2-7|TRBV30
TGTGCCTGGAGTGGTGACAGCCACGAGCAGTACTTC
CAWSGDSHEQYF
>few|-|TRBJ1-2|TRBV6-6
TGTGCCAGCAGTTACTCTCTGGATGGCTACACCTTC
CASSYSLDGYTF
>once|TRBD1|TRBJ2-1|TRBV2
TGTGCCAGCAGCGGGGGGACAGGGTTTGGCAATGAGCAGTTCTTC
CASSGGTGFGNEQFF
>-|TRBD2|TRBJ2-3|TRBV9
TGTGCCAGCAGCGTGGGCGGGGGGGACCTCACAGATACGCAGTATTTT
CASSVGGGDLTDTQYF
>once|-|TRBJ2-7|TRBV10-2
TGCGCCAGCAGTGAGAGGACTTTCTACGAGCAGTACTTC
CASSERTFYEQYF
>once|TRBD2|TRBJ2-3|TRBV11-3
TGTGCCAGCAGCGGAACCTCTAGCGGGGTGGCAGATACGCAGTATTTT
CASSGTSSGVADTQYF
>-|-|TRBJ1-2|TRBV5-4
TGTGCCAGCAGTCACAGGGATACTAACTATGGCTACACCTTC
CASSHRDTNYGYTF
>-|-|TRBJ1-5|TRBV4-1
TGCGCCAGCAGCCAAGACTTAAATCAGCCCCAGCATTTT
CASSQDLNQPQHF
>-|TRBD1|TRBJ2-2|TRBV7-2
TGTGCCAGCAGCTTGCTGTCGACAGGGAGTGCCGGGGAGCTGTTTTTT
CASSLLSTGSAGELFF
>-|-|TRBJ1-2|TRBV2
TGTGCCAGCAGTACTATCTATGGCTACACCTTC
CASSTIYGYTF
>-|-|TRBJ1-5|TRBV20-1
TGCAGTGCTGGGAGCAATCAGCCCCAGCATTTT
CSAGSNQPQHF
>-|-|TRBJ1-1|TRBV20-1
TGCAGTGCTAGTAGGAGGGCTGAAGCTTTCTTT
CSASRRAEAFF
>-|TRBD2|TRBJ2-3|TRBV11-2
TGTGCCAGCAGCTCAGGGGTTGGAGCGGGGGTTGGCACAGATACGCAGTATTTT
CASSSGVGAGVGTDTQYF
>-|-|TRBJ1-3|TRBV19
TGTGCCAGTAGTATAGGGTACACCATATATTTT
CASSIGYTIYF
>few|-|TRBJ1-2|TRBV6-6
TGTGCCAGCAGTTACTCGGGACACGGCTCTGGCTACACCTTC
CASSYSGHGSGYTF
>-|-|TRBJ2-7|TRBV19
TGTGCCAGTAGTTTCTCCGGGAACTCCTACGAGCAGTACTTC
CASSFSGNSYEQYF
>-|-|TRBJ2-5|TRBV6-6
TGTGCCCACTCGCCGGCGGGGCCGCAAGAGACCCAGTACTTC
CAHSPAGPQETQYF
>-|TRBD1|TRBJ1-2|TRBV4-1
TGCGCCAGCAGCCAAGGGACAGGTTACCCGAATGGCTACACCTTC
CASSQGTGYPNGYTF
>-|-|TRBJ1-6|TRBV6-5
TGTGCCAGCACTAAATGGGACCGCAATTCACCCCTCCACTTT
CASTKWDRNSPLHF
>once|-|TRBJ1-3|TRBV9
TGTGCCAGTGAACAGCGCTCTGGAAACACCATATATTTT
CASEQRSGNTIYF
>-|-|TRBJ2-2|TRBV4-1
TGCGCCAGCAGCCAACTGAACACCGGGGAGCTGTTTTTT
CASSQLNTGELFF
>-|-|TRBJ1-1|TRBV2
TGTGCCAGCAGTGAAAACAGGGACACTGAAGCTTTCTTT
CASSENRDTEAFF
>-|TRBD2|TRBJ2-7|TRBV2
TGTGCCAGCCATCCATTTAGCGGGGGGTCCTACGAGCAGTACTTC
CASHPFSGGSYEQYF
>-|-|TRBJ2-3|TRBV9
TGTGCCAGCAGCGTAGTTGGGGGTTTCACAGATACGCAGTATTTT
CASSVVGGFTDTQYF
>-|TRBD1|TRBJ1-2|TRBV29-1
TGCAGCGTTGTGGCAGGGGGCGCGAACTATGGCTACACCTTC
CSVVAGGANYGYTF
>-|-|TRBJ1-4|TRBV9
TGTGCCAGCAGCGTACAGGGGCGGGGTGAAAAACTGTTTTTT
CASSVQGRGEKLFF
>-|TRBD1|TRBJ1-6|TRBV10-3
TGTGCCATCAGTGAGGACAGGGGGAATTCACCCCTCCACTTT
CAISEDRGNSPLHF
>-|-|TRBJ2-7|TRBV6-5
TGTGCCAGCAGTTACTCGGGTGGCTACTACGAGCAGTACTTC
CASSYSGGYYEQYF